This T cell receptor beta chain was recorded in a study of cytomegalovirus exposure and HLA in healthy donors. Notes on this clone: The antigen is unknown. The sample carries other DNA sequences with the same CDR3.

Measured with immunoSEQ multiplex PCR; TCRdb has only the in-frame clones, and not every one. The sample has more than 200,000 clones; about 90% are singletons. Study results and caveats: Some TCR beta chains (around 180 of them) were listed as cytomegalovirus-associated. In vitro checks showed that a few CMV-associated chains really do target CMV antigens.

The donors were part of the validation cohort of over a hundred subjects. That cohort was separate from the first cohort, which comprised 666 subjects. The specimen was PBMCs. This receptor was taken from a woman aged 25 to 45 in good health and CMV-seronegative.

DNA of the CDR3: TGTGCCTGGAGTGTAGGGGGGACTAATGAAAAACTGTTTTTT. Translation: CAWSVGGTNEKLFF. J is TRBJ1-4 and V is TRBV30; tentatively, D is TRBD1 (6 bases). Per germline, CDR1 GTSNPN and CDR2 SVGIG (reference sequence). This CDR3 is 14 amino acids long. Trimming left V 0 bases short and J 2 bases short, with 7 bases between.